The 27 T cell receptor beta chains given below trace back to one sample, sequenced in a study of cytomegalovirus exposure and HLA in healthy donors. The PCR employed 60 Vbeta primers together with 13 Jbeta primers. Sequenced by immunoSEQ multiplex PCR; TCRdb stores in-frame clones only, minus some. The sample records more than 200,000 clones, 70% to 85% being singletons. What was sequenced was PBMCs. These receptors all stem from a girl aged 2 to 10 in good health and CMV-seronegative.

The chain carries TRBV18 and TRBJ2-5; 7 bases line up with TRBD1. J was trimmed by 5 bases and V by 3 bases; bases with no gene match: 6. Germline lookup yields CDR1 KGHSH and CDR2 LQKENI. The CDR3 is made up of 14 amino acids. This CDR3 is CASSPTGAAETQYF. Written as DNA, the CDR3 is TGTGCCAGCTCACCCACAGGGGCGGCCGAGACCCAGTACTTC.

The chain links TRBV6-4 to TRBJ1-1; maybe TRBD1 (5 bases). CDR3 length: 13 amino acids. V was clipped by 6 bases and J by 1 base, with 9 bases between them. The germline V gene has CDR1 MRHNA and CDR2 SNTAGT. The CDR3 spells CASSIDRNTEAFF. The CDR3 DNA is TGTGCCAGCAGCATCGACAGGAACACTGAAGCTTTCTTT.

This chain uses TRBV7-6 with TRBJ2-2, with D possibly TRBD1 on 5 matching bases. Germline CDR1 is SGHVS and CDR2 is FNYEAQ. The CDR3 extends over 15 amino acids. V lost 1 base, J lost 1 base, and 7 bases lay in between. CDR3 loop: CASSLEGQNTGELFF. DNA for the CDR3: TGTGCCAGCAGCTTAGAGGGGCAGAACACCGGGGAGCTGTTTTTT.

The chain combines TRBV5-1 with TRBJ2-2; no definite D call. The germline V gene encodes CDR1 SGHRS and CDR2 YFSETQ. The germline V and J ends were trimmed by 0 bases and 1 base, with 4 bases remaining between them. The CDR3 has 14 residues. For the CDR3, the DNA is TGCGCCAGCAGCTTGGGTCAGAACACCGGGGAGCTGTTTTTT. This translates into CASSLGQNTGELFF.

The CDR3 loop is CASSQDLVPGERTNEKLFF. Here the CDR3 DNA reads TGCGCCAGCAGCCAAGATCTTGTTCCCGGGGAGAGAACTAATGAAAAACTGTTTTTT. The chain recombines TRBV4-1 with TRBJ1-4; D uncertain. Trimming pared 0 bases from V and 1 base from J, leaving 18 bases between. This CDR3 region has 19 residues. Germline values: CDR1 MGHRA, CDR2 YSYEKL.

The V call is TRBV29-1, the J call TRBJ1-1, with a weak D call TRBD1 (5 bases). The CDR3 consists of 12 residues. Germline loops: CDR1 SQVTM, CDR2 ANQGSEA. Trimming removed 5 bases from V and 1 base from J, with 8 bases in between. The CDR3 DNA is TGCAGCGTTAGCCAGGGGAACACTGAAGCTTTCTTT. Translating it yields CSVSQGNTEAFF. The variable domain in full, completed from reference TRBV29-1 and TRBJ1-1, reads SAVISQKPSRDICQRGTSLTIQCQVDSQVTMMFWYRQQPGQSLTLIATANQGSEATYESGFVIDKFPISRPNLTFSTLTVSNMSPEDSSIYLCSVSQGNTEAFFGQGTRLTVV.

This clone was found once. The chain combines TRBV6-5 with TRBJ1-3, with TRBD1 matching 8 bases. The CDR3 is made up of 15 amino acids. Germline V lookup: CDR1 MNHEY, CDR2 SVGAGI. J was trimmed by 0 bases and V by 8 bases; bases with no gene match: 6. The CDR3, as DNA: TGTGCCAGCGGGACAGGATCTTACTCTGGAAACACCATATATTTT. Translated, it gives CASGTGSYSGNTIYF.

V gene TRBV4-1 combines with J gene TRBJ2-3; TRBD2 agrees at 7 bases. The CDR3 has 15 residues. With V trimmed by 4 bases and J by 0 bases, 4 bases remained unmatched. The germline V gene encodes CDR1 MGHRA and CDR2 YSYEKL. CDR3 nucleotides: TGCGCCAGCAGCCTCAGCGGGGCTAGCACAGATACGCAGTATTTT. This encodes CASSLSGASTDTQYF.

The chain combines TRBV19 with TRBJ2-1; D uncertain. This CDR3 is 13 amino acids long. The germline gives CDR1 LNHDA, CDR2 SQIVND (reference sequence). V lost 3 bases to trimming and J lost 5 bases, with 8 bases between them. In DNA, the CDR3 is TGTGCCAGTAGTATCGTTGCGAACAATGAGCAGTTCTTC. It yields the protein CASSIVANNEQFF.

The CDR3 reads CASSSGQALATPPPNSPLHF. The CDR3 bases are TGTGCCAGCAGTTCGGGACAGGCGTTAGCGACCCCCCCTCCTAATTCACCCCTCCACTTT. The genes are TRBV5-4 and TRBJ1-6, with 8 bases matching TRBD1. V gave up 5 bases and J gave up 6 bases; unmatched junction bases: 22. Germline V CDR1 and CDR2: SGHNT, YYREEE (reference sequence). The CDR3 runs to 20 residues.

The chain has TRBV5-6 and TRBJ2-7, with 8 bases lining up with TRBD1. Trimming removed 2 bases from V and 4 bases from J; junction bases left unmatched: 11. CDR3 length: 16 amino acids. The germline V gene encodes CDR1 SGHDT and CDR2 YYEEEE. CDR3 nucleotides: TGTGCCAGCAGCTTAGAGGCCCAGGGGGCGGAATACGAGCAGTACTTC. Protein product: CASSLEAQGAEYEQYF.

The rearrangement links TRBV6-6 to TRBJ2-1; TRBD2 matches at 10 bases. Germline V lookup: CDR1 MNHNY, CDR2 SVGAGI (reference sequence). The junction had 4 bases not matched to a gene; V was cut back by 7 bases and J by 4 bases. CDR3 length: 14 residues. CDR3: CASNKREGYNEQFF. In DNA form, the CDR3 reads TGTGCCAGCAATAAGCGGGAGGGATACAATGAGCAGTTCTTC.

This chain joins TRBV10-3 and TRBJ2-2; 12 bases agree with TRBD1. This CDR3 spans 15 amino acids. With V trimmed by 8 bases and J by 4 bases, 5 bases remained unmatched. Germline V gene data show CDR1 as ENHRY and CDR2 as SYGVKD. The CDR3 spells CAIRRDRGPTGELFF. The CDR3 region has the DNA TGTGCCATCCGCCGGGACAGGGGGCCCACCGGGGAGCTGTTTTTT.

This chain joins TRBV10-2 and TRBJ2-5; 8 bases map to TRBD1. The J segment lost 5 bases and the V segment lost 5 bases, leaving 4 bases of the junction unmatched. The CDR3 sequence is 13 residues long. Germline CDR1 and CDR2: WSHSY and SAAADI. The CDR3 sequence is CASSTGGLETQYF. For the CDR3, the DNA is TGCGCCAGCAGTACAGGGGGTTTGGAGACCCAGTACTTC.

This clone was observed once. The J gene is TRBJ1-3, the V gene TRBV7-9; the D gene is possibly TRBD1 (6 bases). V was trimmed by 5 bases and J by 2 bases, leaving 13 bases between them. The CDR3 contains 15 residues. The germline V gene has CDR1 SEHNR and CDR2 FQNEAQ (reference sequence). This CDR3 reads CASSAGEVAGNTIYF. As DNA, the CDR3 is TGTGCCAGCAGCGCAGGGGAAGTTGCTGGAAACACCATATATTTT.

The chain has TRBV6-5 and TRBJ2-2, with TRBD2 identical over 9 bases. Germline V gene data show CDR1 as MNHEY and CDR2 as SVGAGI. Trimming at V came to 6 bases and at J to 4 bases, leaving 6 bases not matched to a gene. There are 15 residues in the CDR3. The CDR3 DNA reads TGTGCCAGCAGGATTAGCGGGAGTAGCACCGGGGAGCTGTTTTTT. It is translated as CASRISGSSTGELFF.

This chain joins TRBV5-1 and TRBJ2-1, with 8 positions matching TRBD2. V lost 4 bases and J lost 0; bases outside the gene matches: 3. Germline V gene lookup returns CDR1 SGHRS and CDR2 YFSETQ. The CDR3 contains 15 residues. CDR3 DNA: TGCGCCAGCAGCCCGAGCGGGAGCTCCTACAATGAGCAGTTCTTC. Amino acid sequence: CASSPSGSSYNEQFF.

This clone has a single count. V is TRBV9 and J is TRBJ2-3; D may be TRBD2 (6 bases). V lost 4 bases and J 0 bases, leaving 12 bases between the germline ends. The CDR3 covers 15 residues. Germline values: CDR1 SGDLS, CDR2 YYNGEE. The CDR3, as DNA: TGTGCCAGCAGCCCCATAGCGGCTAGCACAGATACGCAGTATTTT. As protein: CASSPIAASTDTQYF.

The chain recombines TRBV27 with TRBJ1-2; D gene ambiguous. The CDR3 sequence is 15 residues long. Germline V gene lookup returns CDR1 MNHEY and CDR2 SMNVEV (reference sequence). V lost 5 bases to trimming and J lost 4 bases, with 17 bases between them. CDR3 loop: CASSPRSPGSYGYTF. Here the CDR3 DNA reads TGTGCCAGCAGTCCTCGGTCCCCAGGTTCCTATGGCTACACCTTC.

The chain joins TRBV5-4 to TRBJ2-3; 7 nucleotides match TRBD2. With V trimmed by 2 bases and J by 4 bases, 4 bases remained unmatched. The CDR3 totals 14 residues. The germline CDR1 and CDR2 sequences are SGHNT and YYREEE (reference sequence). The CDR3 spells CASSFRGSPDTQYF. The CDR3 region has the DNA TGTGCCAGCAGCTTCCGCGGGAGCCCAGATACGCAGTATTTT. Together with reference TRBV5-4 and TRBJ2-3, the CDR3 gives the full variable domain: ETGVTQSPTHLIKTRGQQVTLRCSSQSGHNTVSWYQQALGQGPQFIFQYYREEENGRGNFPPRFSGLQFPNYSSELNVNALELDDSALYLCASSFRGSPDTQYFGPGTRLTVL.

This sequence joins TRBV6-1 and TRBJ2-1, with TRBD2 identical over 10 bases. Trimming took 1 base from V and 3 from J; bases not matched to a gene: 6. Germline CDR1 reads MNHNS; CDR2 reads SASEGT. This CDR3 has 17 residues. The chain's CDR3 is CASSEGLGTSVYNEQFF. The DNA for the CDR3 is TGTGCCAGCAGTGAAGGTTTGGGGACTAGCGTCTACAATGAGCAGTTCTTC.

V gene TRBV19 combines with J gene TRBJ2-7, with D perhaps matching TRBD2 (5 bases). Germline assignment: CDR1 LNHDA and CDR2 SQIVND (reference sequence). This CDR3 is built from 14 residues. Trimming stripped 9 bases from V and 4 bases from J, with 19 bases between. CDR3 protein: CASPLGVRMYEQYF. CDR3 DNA sequence: TGTGCCAGCCCTTTGGGAGTTAGGATGTACGAGCAGTACTTC.

This clone was observed a single time. The chain recombines TRBV10-3 with TRBJ1-1, with a tentative D call TRBD1 (5 bases). V was shortened by 7 bases and J by 3 bases, with 12 bases between the two germline ends. There are 13 residues in the CDR3. CDR1 is ENHRY and CDR2 is SYGVKD in the germline V gene. CDR3 amino acids: CAIKGTGDTEAFF. The CDR3 DNA sequence: TGTGCCATCAAAGGCACGGGGGACACTGAAGCTTTCTTT.

The rearrangement uses TRBV2 and TRBJ1-4; D remains ambiguous. This CDR3 has 11 residues. The germline CDR1 and CDR2 sequences are SNHLY and FYNNEI. Between the trimmed V and J ends, which lost 2 bases and 8 bases, there was a span of 3 bases. The CDR3 sequence is CASSESEKLFF. CDR3 bases: TGTGCCAGCAGTGAAAGCGAAAAACTGTTTTTT.

This clone appeared a few times. V gene TRBV2 combines with J gene TRBJ2-7; D perhaps matches TRBD1 (6 bases). The germline gives CDR1 SNHLY, CDR2 FYNNEI. This CDR3 region has 12 residues. The V gene lost 8 bases and the J gene lost 5 bases, with 13 bases spanning the gap. Here the CDR3 reads CASGWGLDEQYF. CDR3 nucleotides: TGTGCCAGCGGCTGGGGGCTGGACGAGCAGTACTTC.

The chain joins TRBV5-1 to TRBJ2-5; 13 bases fit TRBD2. The V gene end was trimmed by 4 bases and the J gene end by 4 bases; junction bases not matched to a gene: 4. The length of the CDR3 is 15 residues. The V gene's germline CDR1 is SGHRS and CDR2 YFSETQ. CDR3 in amino acids: CASSARTSGGETQYF. CDR3 bases: TGCGCCAGCAGCGCCCGGACTAGCGGGGGAGAGACCCAGTACTTC.

The chain recombines TRBV5-4 with TRBJ1-1; no clear D. The germline V and J ends were trimmed by 9 bases and 5 bases, with 20 bases remaining between them. Per germline, CDR1 SGHNT and CDR2 YYREEE (reference sequence). The CDR3 is made up of 14 amino acids. The CDR3 here is CATSGRGGYTEAFF. CDR3 nucleotides: TGTGCCACCTCTGGCCGGGGAGGATATACTGAAGCTTTCTTT.